This paragraph reports one T cell receptor (beta chain). Treatment noted: approximately 18 received Ad26.COV2.S at low or high dose, single or two shots; 5 received placebo; per-sample allocation not given. It was on day 63 after the first vaccine or placebo injection that samples were taken. The vaccine delivered Wuhan-strain SARS-CoV-2 spike through an Ad26 vector. The record originates from a study of Ad26.COV2.S vaccination and SARS-CoV-2 variants. The wider study: In the COV1001 trial, the donor was in the Ad26.COV2.S arm.

Only in-frame clones appear in the TCRdb table, and some are missing; sequencing was by immunoSEQ multiplex PCR. The table has some 450,000 clones, about 90% seen once; the top ten hold approximately 4.5%. Trimming removed 0 bases from V and 0 bases from J, with 10 bases in between. Germline CDR1 reads SGDLS; CDR2 reads YYNGEE. The CDR3 covers 16 residues. This sequence originates from a person between 18 and 65 years old who received the Ad26.COV2.S COVID-19 vaccine or a placebo. This chain links TRBV9 with TRBJ2-1; D might be TRBD1 or TRBD2, each matching 5 bases. The source material was peripheral blood, sampled in a trial of Ad26.COV2.S vaccine versus placebo. The CDR3 bases are TGTGCCAGCAGCGTAGAACCGAGGGGCTCCTACAATGAGCAGTTCTTC. This codes for CASSVEPRGSYNEQFF.